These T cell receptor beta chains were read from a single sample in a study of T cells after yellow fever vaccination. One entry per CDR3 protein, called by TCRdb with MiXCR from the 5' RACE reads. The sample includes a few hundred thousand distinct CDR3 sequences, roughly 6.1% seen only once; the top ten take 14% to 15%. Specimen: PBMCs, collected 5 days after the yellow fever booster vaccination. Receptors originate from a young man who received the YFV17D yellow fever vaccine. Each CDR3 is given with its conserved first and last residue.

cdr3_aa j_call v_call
CASSLAFRELFF TRBJ2-2 TRBV7-2
CASSSGLATYNEQFF TRBJ2-1 TRBV9
CATSRDLQWPSSYNEQFF TRBJ2-1 TRBV15
CASSQGSETGGAQYF TRBJ2-5 TRBV3-1
CASSVETSGYNEQFF TRBJ2-1 TRBV9
CSAYRDRGYEQYF TRBJ2-7 TRBV20-1
CASSHGGDYNEQFF TRBJ2-1 TRBV5-1
CSARTSGQNEQFF TRBJ2-1 TRBV20-1
CSARIPGGSETQYF TRBJ2-5 TRBV20-1
CGIPGQGHEQYF TRBJ2-7 TRBV20-1
CASSLVAGTQETQYF TRBJ2-5 TRBV7-9
CASRFGTSGGADTQYF TRBJ2-3 TRBV7-2
CSAGAIDLAGYNEQFF TRBJ2-1 TRBV20-1
CASSPGRTYRNTEAFF TRBJ1-1 TRBV7-2
CASSLRTASYNEQFF TRBJ2-1 TRBV12-3/TRBV12-4
CASLPLAGVNYNEQFF TRBJ2-1 TRBV6-2/TRBV6-3
CASSLIEKDEQFF TRBJ2-1 TRBV7-2
CASSRGQTNYEQYF TRBJ2-7 TRBV3-1
CSVLDGQVNSYEQYF TRBJ2-7 TRBV29-1
CSARPRGFGYTF TRBJ1-2 TRBV20-1
CSAGLAGKYNEQFF TRBJ2-1 TRBV29-1
CASSSQSYNTQYF TRBJ2-3 TRBV7-2
CASSFSEVQETQYF TRBJ2-5 TRBV7-8
CASSPPGQVFEAFF TRBJ1-1 TRBV11-2
CASTLKLYNEQFF TRBJ2-1 TRBV11-2
CASSFRTGGLAKNIQYF TRBJ2-4 TRBV5-1
CASSFRTSGGSNTGELFF TRBJ2-2 TRBV12-3/TRBV12-4
CASSRTRSGEQYF TRBJ2-7 TRBV6-2/TRBV6-3
CASSLGIVGELFF TRBJ2-2 TRBV5-6
CASTHGVGRGRYEQYF TRBJ2-7 TRBV12-3/TRBV12-4
CASGPGAREPFF TRBJ2-1 TRBV12-5
CSVPRRDRPAATQYF TRBJ2-3 TRBV29-1
CASSRGNTLITGELFF TRBJ2-2 TRBV18
CASISGSSYNEQFF TRBJ2-1 TRBV2
CASNPGLYSNQPQHF TRBJ1-5 TRBV6-1
CASSFERWSPEPYNEQFF TRBJ2-1 TRBV2
CSARAVMPYNSPLHF TRBJ1-6 TRBV20-1
CASSDRGPGYTF TRBJ1-2 TRBV6-5
CSASQVQGIGQPQHF TRBJ1-5 TRBV20-1
CASSQDPRRRGDIQYF TRBJ2-4 TRBV4-3
CASSLGGGSNYGYTF TRBJ1-2 TRBV5-4
CSAILTGGEQPQHF TRBJ1-5 TRBV20-1
CASSSTWGLGGEQFF TRBJ2-1 TRBV7-2
CSAVTPTGLGTDTQYF TRBJ2-3 TRBV20-1
CASRSQGSGNTIYF TRBJ1-3 TRBV27
CASRSSGTNTDTQYF TRBJ2-3 TRBV28
CASSLYPAGTYEQYF TRBJ2-7 TRBV5-6
CSAQTGALSIETQYF TRBJ2-5 TRBV20-1
CAWSVRGYEQFF TRBJ2-1 TRBV30
CASSYAYSDQETQYF TRBJ2-5 TRBV6-5
CASSLRTERAEHAFF TRBJ1-1 TRBV27
CASSQVRTNTDTQYF TRBJ2-3 TRBV3-1
CASSDSPGAVDEQFF TRBJ2-1 TRBV12-3/TRBV12-4
CASSPPGRSASYEQYF TRBJ2-7 TRBV5-1
CASSPPGGGRETQYF TRBJ2-5 TRBV12-3/TRBV12-4
CASSLTGQASGANVLTF TRBJ2-6 TRBV7-2
CASHQEMAGVTDTQYF TRBJ2-3 TRBV28